The 21 T cell receptor beta chains in this list originate from one sample, sequenced in a study of blood T cell repertoires in COVID-19. Using immunoSEQ multiplex PCR, the repertoire was profiled, and TCRdb retains in-frame clones only, with some absent. The data show about 88,000 clones, 89% seen once. Sequenced sample: peripheral blood. The receptors stem from a woman aged 80 or older with active COVID-19.

This clone appeared once. The J gene is TRBJ1-2, the V gene TRBV6-2 or TRBV6-3; no clear D. Trimming took 4 bases from V and 5 from J, leaving 8 bases between them. The CDR3 spans 12 residues. Germline assignment: CDR1 MNHEY and CDR2 SVGEGT. CDR3 DNA: TGTGCCAGCAGTTCCTCCATTTATGGCTACACCTTC. Translated: CASSSSIYGYTF.

This clone was found a few times. V gene TRBV27 combines with J gene TRBJ2-7, with a weak D call TRBD1 (6 bases). The CDR3 spans 15 residues. V was cut by 3 bases and J by 5 bases, with 17 bases left in between. Germline V gene data show CDR1 as MNHEY and CDR2 as SMNVEV (reference sequence). The CDR3 DNA is TGTGCCAGCAGTTTCCGGCCAGGGGTCTGGGACGAGCAGTACTTC. This sequence encodes CASSFRPGVWDEQYF.

The V call is TRBV6-5, the J call TRBJ2-3; TRBD2 agrees at 11 bases. V lost 7 bases, J lost 5 bases, and 8 bases stayed unmatched. This CDR3 is 15 amino acids long. The germline V gene has CDR1 MNHEY and CDR2 SVGAGI. The CDR3 DNA is TGTGCCAGCACTACTAGCGGGAGATCAGTAGATACGCAGTATTTT. Translated, it gives CASTTSGRSVDTQYF.

The genes are TRBV7-8 and TRBJ1-2; TRBD1 matches at 9 bases. V was clipped by 5 bases and J by 8 bases; unmatched bases: 6. Germline CDR1 and CDR2: SGHVS and FQNEAQ. This CDR3 comprises 13 residues. CDR3 coding DNA: TGTGCCAGCAGCACAGACAGGGGGGGAGGCTACACCTTC. This translates into CASSTDRGGGYTF.

This clone appeared a few times. V is TRBV6-5 and J is TRBJ2-7; D not resolved. CDR3 length: 14 amino acids. Germline loops: CDR1 MNHEY, CDR2 SVGAGI. The ends were cut back, 6 bases at V and 5 bases at J, with 17 bases in the middle. The CDR3 DNA sequence: TGTGCCAGCAGCCTAACAGCCGGAAGGAACGAGCAGTACTTC. Amino acid sequence: CASSLTAGRNEQYF.

In its sample, this clone was seen once. J is TRBJ2-1 and V is TRBV5-1; 13 positions match TRBD2. This CDR3 contains 16 residues. Germline V gene sequence: CDR1 SGHRS, CDR2 YFSETQ. The junction had 10 bases not matched to a gene; V was cut back by 4 bases and J by 9 bases. The CDR3, as DNA: TGCGCCAGCAGCCGACACGGGACTAGCGGGAAAGGTGAGCAGTTCTTC. As protein: CASSRHGTSGKGEQFF. The full variable domain, rest sourced from reference TRBV5-1 and TRBJ2-1, is KAGVTQTPRYLIKTRGQQVTLSCSPISGHRSVSWYQQTPGQGLQFLFEYFSETQRNKGNFPGRFSGRQFSNSRSEMNVSTLELGDSALYLCASSRHGTSGKGEQFFGPGTRLTVL.

The gene calls are TRBV24-1 and TRBJ2-1; 10 bases are a match to TRBD2. The CDR3 is 13 amino acids. After removal of 9 bases from V and 9 bases from J, the junction contained 7 bases not matched to a gene. Germline V CDR1 and CDR2: KGHDR, SFDVKD. The CDR3 region is CATRPLAGAEQFF. Here the CDR3 DNA reads TGTGCCACCCGGCCCCTAGCGGGAGCTGAGCAGTTCTTC.

This chain connects TRBV2 to TRBJ2-3; unclear D gene. V was cut by 5 bases and J by 2 bases, with 11 bases left in between. Germline V lookup: CDR1 SNHLY, CDR2 FYNNEI. This CDR3 region has 14 residues. The CDR3 loop is CASSLLPITDTQYF. DNA for the CDR3: TGTGCCAGCAGTTTACTGCCTATCACAGATACGCAGTATTTT.

V gene TRBV28 combines with J gene TRBJ2-7; the D is unclear. Trimming removed 6 bases from V and 4 bases from J, with 10 bases in between. The CDR3 covers 12 residues. In germline, CDR1 is MDHEN, CDR2 SYDVKM. CDR3 protein: CASSPYGYEQYF. The CDR3 coding sequence is TGTGCCAGCAGCCCTTACGGTTACGAGCAGTACTTC. Using reference TRBV28 and TRBJ2-7 for the parts outside the CDR3, the full variable domain is DVKVTQSSRYLVKRTGEKVFLECVQDMDHENMFWYRQDPGLGLRLIYFSYDVKMKEKGDIPEGYSVSREKKERFSLILESASTNQTSMYLCASSPYGYEQYFGPGTRLTVT.

The CDR3 region has the DNA TGCGCCAGCAGCTTGGACGCACCTAAGATCTCCTACGAGCAGTACTTC. Translating gives CASSLDAPKISYEQYF. The rearrangement joins TRBV5-1 to TRBJ2-7, with no clear D. The CDR3 has 16 amino acids. V dropped 0 bases and J dropped 0 bases, with 13 bases sitting between them. Germline V gives CDR1 SGHRS, CDR2 YFSETQ.

The V and J genes are TRBV11-2 and TRBJ2-1, with D perhaps TRBD2 (6 bases). The germline V and J ends were trimmed by 5 bases and 6 bases, with 26 bases remaining between them. The length of the CDR3 is 18 residues. Germline-derived CDR1 and CDR2 are SGHAT and FQNNGV. CDR3 sequence: CASSASFGGTGSVNEQFF. Written as DNA, the CDR3 is TGTGCCAGCAGCGCCTCATTTGGGGGGACCGGGAGCGTCAATGAGCAGTTCTTC.

The chain combines TRBV5-6 with TRBJ1-6, with D unresolved. The CDR3 length is 16 residues. Deletions cut 6 bases from V and 7 bases from J, with 20 bases between. CDR1 SGHDT and CDR2 YYEEEE come from the germline V gene. Here the CDR3 reads CASTSLGRGSNSPLHF. CDR3 DNA: TGTGCCAGCACCTCTTTGGGGAGAGGGTCAAATTCACCCCTCCACTTT.

The V and J genes are TRBV5-1 and TRBJ2-2, with TRBD1 matching over 8 bases. The CDR3 runs 14 residues. Germline V gene lookup returns CDR1 SGHRS and CDR2 YFSETQ. The junction had 5 bases not matched to a gene; V was cut back by 4 bases and J by 6 bases. CDR3 sequence reads: CASSPGQGPGELFF. CDR3 bases: TGCGCCAGCAGCCCAGGACAGGGTCCCGGGGAGCTGTTTTTT.

V gene TRBV19 combines with J gene TRBJ1-4; 7 positions match TRBD1. V trimming: 6 bases; J trimming: 4 bases; junction bases outside the gene matches: 8. The CDR3 length is 15 residues. Germline V CDR1 and CDR2: LNHDA, SQIVND (reference sequence). DNA of the CDR3: TGTGCCAGTAGGTGGACAGGAGGGGGTAATGAAAAACTGTTTTTT. Translation gives CASRWTGGGNEKLFF. Filled out from reference TRBV19 and TRBJ1-4, the complete variable domain reads DGGITQSPKYLFRKEGQNVTLSCEQNLNHDAMYWYRQDPGQGLRLIYYSQIVNDFQKGDIAEGYSVSREKKESFPLTVTSAQKNPTAFYLCASRWTGGGNEKLFFGSGTQLSVL.

V is TRBV27 and J is TRBJ2-1, with 15 bases fitting TRBD2. The germline gives CDR1 MNHEY, CDR2 SMNVEV (reference sequence). This CDR3 spans 17 amino acids. V lost 5 bases and J lost 1; bases outside the gene matches: 3. In nucleotides, the CDR3 is TGTGCCAGCAGTCCCGGACTAGCGGGAGGGTCCTACAATGAGCAGTTCTTC. It codes for CASSPGLAGGSYNEQFF.

V is TRBV3-1 (or the pseudogene TRBV3-2) and J is TRBJ2-1; 9 positions match TRBD2. There are 13 residues in the CDR3. V gave up 1 base and J gave up 16 bases; unmatched junction bases: 8. Germline lookup yields CDR1 LGHDT and CDR2 YNNKEL (reference sequence). The CDR3 DNA reads as TGTGCCAGCAGCCAAGTCGGGCGGGAGGGCCATTTCTTC. This codes for CASSQVGREGHFF.

The genes are TRBV5-4 and TRBJ2-7, with D unresolved. Germline V gene data show CDR1 as SGHNT and CDR2 as YYREEE (reference sequence). The V end was cut by 4 bases, the J end by 6 bases, with 11 bases between. The CDR3 covers 12 residues. Here the CDR3 DNA reads TGTGCCAGCAGCAGCGACCTTAGCGAGCAGTACTTC. Translating gives CASSSDLSEQYF.

This clone was recorded once. V is TRBV6-2 or TRBV6-3 and J is TRBJ1-2; tentative D call: TRBD1 (5 bases). This CDR3 region has 12 residues. Germline V gene data show CDR1 as MNHEY and CDR2 as SVGEGT. The V end was cut by 5 bases, the J end by 8 bases, with 12 bases between. CDR3: CASSQTRAGYTF. CDR3 in DNA: TGTGCCAGCAGTCAAACCAGGGCAGGCTACACCTTC.

This clone was detected once. V usage is TRBV28 and J usage is TRBJ2-2; TRBD2 aligns across 12 bases. The V gene's germline CDR1 is MDHEN and CDR2 SYDVKM. V was clipped by 10 bases and J by 5 bases; unmatched bases: 8. The CDR3 loop spans 15 amino acids. The CDR3 is CAIHQLAGGTGELFF. The CDR3 DNA follows: TGTGCCATCCACCAACTAGCGGGAGGTACCGGGGAGCTGTTTTTT.

The chain recombines TRBV28 with TRBJ1-2; D ambiguous. The V end lost 1 base, the J end lost 8 bases, and 8 bases lay between the germline ends. Germline lookup yields CDR1 MDHEN and CDR2 SYDVKM. The CDR3 has 12 residues. CDR3 bases: TGTGCCAGCAGTTTATACAGTAGGGGCTACACCTTC. Its protein is CASSLYSRGYTF.

The CDR3 bases are TGTGCCAGTAGCCGGCGGGGTCCTCCTGGGGATGAGCAGTTCTTC. Translation gives CASSRRGPPGDEQFF. The chain has TRBV19 and TRBJ2-1; possible D gene TRBD2, 6 bases. V was pared by 6 bases and J by 8 bases, with 20 bases between. The germline gives CDR1 LNHDA, CDR2 SQIVND (reference sequence). The CDR3 covers 15 residues.